Included here is one T cell receptor beta chain sequence, with context. The data were obtained in a study of T cell responses to AZD1222 COVID-19 vaccine. The wider study: It was second doses at about 4 or about 12 weeks that were pooled.

The V gene's germline CDR1 is SGHNT and CDR2 YYREEE (reference sequence). There are 16 residues in the CDR3. V lost 0 bases to trimming and J lost 0 bases, with 11 bases between them. Repertoires were generated with immunoSEQ multiplex PCR, while TCRdb's copy carries only in-frame clones and drops some. The table shows approximately 100,000 clones, with approximately 91% occurring only once. This specimen was peripheral blood, taken on day 0 of AZD1222 vaccination. This clonotype originated in an adult in good health. The V and J genes are TRBV5-4 and TRBJ2-3; D gene uncertain. CDR3 nucleotides: TGTGCCAGCAGCTTGGGTGGGGTAACTAGCACAGATACGCAGTATTTT. It specifies CASSLGGVTSTDTQYF.